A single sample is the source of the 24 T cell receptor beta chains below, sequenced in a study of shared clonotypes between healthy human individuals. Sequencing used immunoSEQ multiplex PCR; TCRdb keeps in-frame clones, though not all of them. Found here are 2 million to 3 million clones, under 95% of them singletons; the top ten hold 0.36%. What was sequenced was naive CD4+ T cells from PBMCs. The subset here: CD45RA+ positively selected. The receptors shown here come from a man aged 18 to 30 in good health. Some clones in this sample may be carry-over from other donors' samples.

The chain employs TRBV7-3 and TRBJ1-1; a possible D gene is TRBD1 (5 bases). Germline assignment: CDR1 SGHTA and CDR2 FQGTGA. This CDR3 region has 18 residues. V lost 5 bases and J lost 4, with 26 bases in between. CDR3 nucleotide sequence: TGTGCCAGCAGCCCTCTACTTAAAGTGGGGGGTGTGGGCACTGAAGCTTTCTTT. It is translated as CASSPLLKVGGVGTEAFF.

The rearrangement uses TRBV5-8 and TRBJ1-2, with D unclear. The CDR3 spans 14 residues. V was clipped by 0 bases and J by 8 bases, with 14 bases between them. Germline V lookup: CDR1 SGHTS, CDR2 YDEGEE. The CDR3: CASSLAEPRNGYTF. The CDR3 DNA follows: TGTGCCAGCAGCTTGGCCGAGCCTCGCAACGGCTACACCTTC.

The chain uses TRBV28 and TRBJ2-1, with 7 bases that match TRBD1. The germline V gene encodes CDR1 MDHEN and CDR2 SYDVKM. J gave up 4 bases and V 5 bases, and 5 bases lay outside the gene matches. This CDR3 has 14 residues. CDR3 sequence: CASSRQGTYNEQFF. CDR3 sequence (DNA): TGTGCCAGCAGTCGACAGGGTACATACAATGAGCAGTTCTTC.

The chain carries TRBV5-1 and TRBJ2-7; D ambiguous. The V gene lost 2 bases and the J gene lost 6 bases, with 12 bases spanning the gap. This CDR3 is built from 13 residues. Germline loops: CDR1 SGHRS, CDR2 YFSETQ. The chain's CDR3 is CASSFPDQREQYF. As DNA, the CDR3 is TGCGCCAGCAGCTTTCCCGACCAGCGCGAGCAGTACTTC.

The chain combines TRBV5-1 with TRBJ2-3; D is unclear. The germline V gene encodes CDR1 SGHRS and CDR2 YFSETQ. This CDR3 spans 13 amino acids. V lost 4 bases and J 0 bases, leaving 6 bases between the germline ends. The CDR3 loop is CASSESSTDTQYF. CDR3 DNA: TGCGCCAGCAGCGAGTCTAGCACAGATACGCAGTATTTT. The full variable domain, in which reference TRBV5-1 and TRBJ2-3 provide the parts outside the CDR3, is KAGVTQTPRYLIKTRGQQVTLSCSPISGHRSVSWYQQTPGQGLQFLFEYFSETQRNKGNFPGRFSGRQFSNSRSEMNVSTLELGDSALYLCASSESSTDTQYFGPGTRLTVL.

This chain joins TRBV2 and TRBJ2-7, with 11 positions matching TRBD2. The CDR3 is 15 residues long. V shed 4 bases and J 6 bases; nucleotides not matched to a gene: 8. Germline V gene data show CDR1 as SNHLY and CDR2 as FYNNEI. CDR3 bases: TGTGCCAGCAGTGGCCAACTAGCGGGAGTTACCGAGCAGTACTTC. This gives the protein CASSGQLAGVTEQYF.

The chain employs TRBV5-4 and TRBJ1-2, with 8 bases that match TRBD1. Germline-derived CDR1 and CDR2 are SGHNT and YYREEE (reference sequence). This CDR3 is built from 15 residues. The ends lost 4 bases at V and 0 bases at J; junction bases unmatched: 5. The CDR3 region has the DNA TGTGCCAGCAGCCTAGGGACAGGATCTAACTATGGCTACACCTTC. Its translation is CASSLGTGSNYGYTF.

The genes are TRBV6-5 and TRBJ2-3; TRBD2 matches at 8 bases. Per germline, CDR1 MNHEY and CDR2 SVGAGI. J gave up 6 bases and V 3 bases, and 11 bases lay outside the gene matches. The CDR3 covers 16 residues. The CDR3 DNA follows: TGTGCCAGCAGTTATAGGAGCGGGGGAGTAGCGGATACGCAGTATTTT. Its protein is CASSYRSGGVADTQYF.

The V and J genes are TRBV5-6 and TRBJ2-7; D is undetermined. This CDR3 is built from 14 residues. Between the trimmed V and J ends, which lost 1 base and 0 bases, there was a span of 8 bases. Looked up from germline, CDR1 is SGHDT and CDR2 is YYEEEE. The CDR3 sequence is CASSLRSHSYEQYF. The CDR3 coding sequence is TGTGCCAGCAGCTTGCGATCCCACTCCTACGAGCAGTACTTC. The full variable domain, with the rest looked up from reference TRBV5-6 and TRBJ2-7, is DAGVTQSPTHLIKTRGQQVTLRCSPKSGHDTVSWYQQALGQGPQFIFQYYEEEERQRGNFPDRFSGHQFPNYSSELNVNALLLGDSALYLCASSLRSHSYEQYFGPGTRLTVT.

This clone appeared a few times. CDR3 amino acids: CASSGTGASSYGYTF. The CDR3 DNA reads as TGTGCCAGCAGTGGTACAGGGGCTAGCTCCTATGGCTACACCTTC. The chain combines TRBV2 with TRBJ1-2, with 7 nucleotides matching TRBD1. Per the germline V gene, CDR1 is SNHLY and CDR2 is FYNNEI. The CDR3 covers 15 residues. Losses at the gene ends were 4 bases for V and 4 bases for J; bases not matched to a gene: 9.

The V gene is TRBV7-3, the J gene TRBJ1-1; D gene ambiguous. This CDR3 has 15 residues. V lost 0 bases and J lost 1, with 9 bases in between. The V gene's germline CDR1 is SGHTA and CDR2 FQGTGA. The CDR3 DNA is TGTGCCAGCAGCTTAACGTCTACACCGAACACTGAAGCTTTCTTT. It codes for CASSLTSTPNTEAFF.

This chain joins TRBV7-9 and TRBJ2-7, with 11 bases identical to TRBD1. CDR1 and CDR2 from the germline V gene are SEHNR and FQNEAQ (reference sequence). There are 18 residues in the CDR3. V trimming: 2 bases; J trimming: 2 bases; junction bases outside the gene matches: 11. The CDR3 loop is CASSLTRLPGQGAYEQYF. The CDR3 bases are TGTGCCAGCAGCTTAACCCGATTGCCGGGACAGGGGGCCTACGAGCAGTACTTC.

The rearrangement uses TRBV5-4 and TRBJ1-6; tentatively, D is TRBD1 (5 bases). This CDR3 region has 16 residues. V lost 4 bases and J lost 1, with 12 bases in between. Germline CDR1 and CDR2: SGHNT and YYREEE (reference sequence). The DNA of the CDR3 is TGTGCCAGCAGCCCAGTGGGGCAGTCCTATAATTCACCCCTCCACTTT. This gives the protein CASSPVGQSYNSPLHF.

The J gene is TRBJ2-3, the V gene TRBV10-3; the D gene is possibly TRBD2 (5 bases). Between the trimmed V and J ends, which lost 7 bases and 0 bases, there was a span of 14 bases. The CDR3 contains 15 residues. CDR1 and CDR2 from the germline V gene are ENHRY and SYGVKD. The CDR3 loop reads CAIKREQASTDTQYF. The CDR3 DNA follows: TGTGCCATCAAGAGGGAGCAGGCTAGCACAGATACGCAGTATTTT.

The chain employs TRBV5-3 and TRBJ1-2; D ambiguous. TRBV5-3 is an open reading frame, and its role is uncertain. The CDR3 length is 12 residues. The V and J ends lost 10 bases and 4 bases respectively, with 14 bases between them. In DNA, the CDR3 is TGTGCCTCCACGCAGAAAACCTATGGCTACACCTTC. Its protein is CASTQKTYGYTF.

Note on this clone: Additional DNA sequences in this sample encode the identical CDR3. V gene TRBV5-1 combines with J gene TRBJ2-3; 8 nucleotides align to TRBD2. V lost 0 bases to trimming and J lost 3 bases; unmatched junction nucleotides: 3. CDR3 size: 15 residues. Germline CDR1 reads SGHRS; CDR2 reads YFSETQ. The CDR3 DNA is TGCGCCAGCAGCTTGGTGCAGCGGGGGACAGATACGCAGTATTTT. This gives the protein CASSLVQRGTDTQYF.

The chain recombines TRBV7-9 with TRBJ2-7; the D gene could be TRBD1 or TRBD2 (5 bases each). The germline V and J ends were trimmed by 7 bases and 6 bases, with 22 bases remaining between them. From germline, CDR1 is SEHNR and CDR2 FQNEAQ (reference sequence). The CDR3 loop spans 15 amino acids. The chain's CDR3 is CASTLTRGPLREQYF. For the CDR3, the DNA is TGTGCCAGCACCCTCACTAGGGGACCCCTGCGCGAGCAGTACTTC.

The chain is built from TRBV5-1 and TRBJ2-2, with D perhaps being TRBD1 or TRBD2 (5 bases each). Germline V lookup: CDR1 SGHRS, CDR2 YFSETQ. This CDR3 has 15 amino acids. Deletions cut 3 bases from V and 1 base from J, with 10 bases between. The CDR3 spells CASSSGTMNTGELFF. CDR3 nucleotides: TGCGCCAGCAGCTCCGGGACGATGAACACCGGGGAGCTGTTTTTT.

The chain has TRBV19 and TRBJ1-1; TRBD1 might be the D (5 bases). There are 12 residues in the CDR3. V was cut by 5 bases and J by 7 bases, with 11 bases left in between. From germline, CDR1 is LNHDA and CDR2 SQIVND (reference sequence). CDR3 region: CASSVRVNEAFF. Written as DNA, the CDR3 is TGTGCCAGTAGTGTCAGGGTAAATGAAGCTTTCTTT.

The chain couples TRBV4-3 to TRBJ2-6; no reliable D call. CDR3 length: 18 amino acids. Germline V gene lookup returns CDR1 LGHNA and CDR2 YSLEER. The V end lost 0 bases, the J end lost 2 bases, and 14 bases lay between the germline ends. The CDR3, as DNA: TGCGCCAGCAGCCAAGATCTGAGACAACGGGCTGGGGCCAACGTCCTGACTTTC. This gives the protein CASSQDLRQRAGANVLTF.

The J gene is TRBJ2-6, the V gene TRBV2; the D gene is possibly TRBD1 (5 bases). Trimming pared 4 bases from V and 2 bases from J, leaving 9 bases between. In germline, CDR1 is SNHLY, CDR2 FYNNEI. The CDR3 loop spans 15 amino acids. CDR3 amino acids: CASSGGLAGANVLTF. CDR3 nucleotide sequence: TGTGCCAGCAGTGGGGGCTTAGCTGGGGCCAACGTCCTGACTTTC. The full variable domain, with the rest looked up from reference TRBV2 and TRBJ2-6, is EPEVTQTPSHQVTQMGQEVILRCVPISNHLYFYWYRQILGQKVEFLVSFYNNEISEKSEIFDDQFSVERPDGSNFTLKIRSTKLEDSAMYFCASSGGLAGANVLTFGAGSRLTVL.

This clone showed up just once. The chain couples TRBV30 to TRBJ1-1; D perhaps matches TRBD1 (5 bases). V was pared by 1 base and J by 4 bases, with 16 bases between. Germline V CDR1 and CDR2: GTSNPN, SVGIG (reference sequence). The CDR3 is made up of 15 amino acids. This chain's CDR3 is CAWSGIRGGGTEAFF. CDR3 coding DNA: TGTGCCTGGAGTGGCATTCGGGGCGGGGGCACTGAAGCTTTCTTT.

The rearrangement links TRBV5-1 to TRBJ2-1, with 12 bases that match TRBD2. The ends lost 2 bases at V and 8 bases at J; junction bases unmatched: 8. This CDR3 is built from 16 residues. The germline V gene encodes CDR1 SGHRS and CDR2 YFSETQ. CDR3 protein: CASSLLAGGPGDEQFF. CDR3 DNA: TGCGCCAGCAGCTTACTAGCGGGAGGCCCTGGGGATGAGCAGTTCTTC.

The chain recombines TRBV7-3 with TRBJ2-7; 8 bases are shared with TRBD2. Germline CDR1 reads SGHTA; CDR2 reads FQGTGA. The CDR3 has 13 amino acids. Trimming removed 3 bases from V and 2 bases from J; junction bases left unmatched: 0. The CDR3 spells CASSFGGAYEQYF. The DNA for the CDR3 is TGTGCCAGCAGCTTCGGGGGGGCCTACGAGCAGTACTTC.